The 16 T cell receptor beta chains listed next were all sequenced from one sample in a study of human T cells and chemical hapten exposure (dated by TCRdb to the early 2020s). Unfractionated whole blood was collected in Tempus Blood RNA tubes, and total RNA was extracted from that blood. The library was made by 5' RACE. The sequencer listed for this sample is Illumina MiSeq. TCRdb itself trimmed the public reads at Q25 with fastp, ran MiXCR and retained productive beta chains. Merged by CDR3 protein, the rows form single entries marked with the most common genes and DNA. The sample includes tens of thousands of distinct CDR3 sequences, with about 7.7% observed a single time. Clones ranked in the top ten supply approximately 2.1% of the sample. Every receptor here comes from a male donor in good health.

This sequence joins TRBV14 and TRBJ2-1, with TRBD2 identical over 8 bases. Germline CDR1 and CDR2: SGHDN and FVKESK. Trimming took 0 bases from V and 5 from J; bases not matched to a gene: 6. The CDR3 is 16 amino acids. CDR3 coding DNA: TGTGCCAGCAGCCAAGATGCGACTAGCGTCCACAATGAGCAGTTCTTC. Protein: CASSQDATSVHNEQFF.

This clonotype was counted many times. The chain carries TRBV4-2 and TRBJ1-2, with D possibly being TRBD1 (5 bases). Germline V lookup: CDR1 LGHNA, CDR2 YNFKEQ. The germline V and J ends were trimmed by 4 bases and 7 bases, with 7 bases remaining between them. The CDR3 extends over 11 amino acids. As DNA, the CDR3 is TGTGCCAGCAGCCTTAGGGGTGGCTACACCTTC. Translated, it gives CASSLRGGYTF.

This clonotype appeared a few times. V gene TRBV6-1 combines with J gene TRBJ2-3; 11 bases fit TRBD2. The CDR3 is 16 residues long. Per the germline V gene, CDR1 is MNHNS and CDR2 is SASEGT. With 4 bases clipped from V and 4 bases from J, the junction kept 7 bases outside the gene matches. The CDR3, as DNA: TGTGCCAGCAGTGCAACTAGCGGGGGAGGTGCAGATACGCAGTATTTT. It codes for CASSATSGGGADTQYF.

The chain uses TRBV12-3 or TRBV12-4 and TRBJ2-1; TRBD2 matches at 9 bases. The V and J ends lost 5 bases and 8 bases, in that order; junction bases with no gene match: 10. The CDR3 loop spans 15 amino acids. The CDR3 is CASSPTTSGRDEQFF. CDR3 bases: TGTGCCAGCAGTCCGACGACTAGCGGAAGGGATGAGCAGTTCTTC.

In this sample, this clonotype turned up a few times. V is TRBV7-2 and J is TRBJ2-1, with TRBD1 identical over 8 bases. Germline V gene data show CDR1 as SGHTA and CDR2 as FQGNSA. Unmatched junction bases numbered 7, after V lost 3 bases and J lost 3 bases. This CDR3 is built from 16 residues. CDR3 DNA: TGTGCCAGCAGCTTCCAGGGGGCAGGGGGCTACAATGAGCAGTTCTTC. Translated, it gives CASSFQGAGGYNEQFF.

This clonotype showed up many times. This chain connects TRBV5-1 to TRBJ2-1; D not resolved. Germline CDR1 SGHRS, CDR2 YFSETQ. The CDR3 has 14 amino acids. V was clipped by 1 base and J by 4 bases, with 9 bases between them. In DNA form, the CDR3 reads TGCGCCAGCAGCTTGCAGCTAGGTTACAATGAGCAGTTCTTC. The encoded protein is CASSLQLGYNEQFF.

The genes are TRBV29-1 and TRBJ1-3; TRBD1 might be the D (6 bases). This CDR3 is built from 14 residues. V was pared by 7 bases and J by 1 base, with 14 bases between. Germline-derived CDR1 and CDR2 are SQVTM and ANQGSEA. CDR3 in DNA: TGCAGCGCCCTAACAGGGATATCTGGAAACACCATATATTTT. Protein product: CSALTGISGNTIYF. Together with reference TRBV29-1 and TRBJ1-3, the CDR3 gives the full variable domain: SAVISQKPSRDICQRGTSLTIQCQVDSQVTMMFWYRQQPGQSLTLIATANQGSEATYESGFVIDKFPISRPNLTFSTLTVSNMSPEDSSIYLCSALTGISGNTIYFGEGSWLTVV.

This clonotype has a handful of counts. The chain uses TRBV6-2 or TRBV6-3 and TRBJ2-3; no clear D gene. V lost 2 bases and J 0 bases, leaving 12 bases between the germline ends. The CDR3 extends over 16 amino acids. Per germline, CDR1 MNHEY and CDR2 SVGEGT. CDR3 loop: CASSYEKYSSTDTQYF. CDR3 DNA sequence: TGTGCCAGCAGTTACGAGAAGTACAGTAGCACAGATACGCAGTATTTT.

This clonotype has only a few counts. This rearrangement joins TRBV4-2 to TRBJ1-2, with TRBD1 matching over 8 bases. CDR1 is LGHNA, CDR2 YNFKEQ, per germline. Germline trimming cut 4 bases from V and 3 bases from J; bases unmatched to any gene: 7. This CDR3 comprises 15 residues. The CDR3 sequence is CASSPTGEGYYGYTF. The CDR3 nucleotides read TGTGCCAGCAGCCCGACAGGGGAAGGCTACTATGGCTACACCTTC.

A few counts support this clonotype. This sequence joins TRBV28 and TRBJ1-1; TRBD1 matches 8 bases. The germline CDR1 and CDR2 sequences are MDHEN and SYDVKM. V trimming: 1 base; J trimming: 1 base; junction bases outside the gene matches: 5. This CDR3 is 16 amino acids long. The CDR3 loop is CASSLSTGVGNTEAFF. The CDR3 DNA is TGTGCCAGCAGTTTATCGACAGGGGTAGGGAACACTGAAGCTTTCTTT.

The chain links TRBV29-1 to TRBJ1-2; D remains ambiguous. Germline-derived CDR1 and CDR2 are SQVTM and ANQGSEA. CDR3 length: 12 amino acids. The V gene lost 4 bases and the J gene lost 2 bases, with 8 bases spanning the gap. The CDR3 region is CSVVGRNYGYTF. CDR3 nucleotide sequence: TGCAGCGTTGTAGGGCGGAACTATGGCTACACCTTC.

The table lists this clonotype with a few counts. The V call is TRBV7-9, the J call TRBJ2-7; 7 bases align to TRBD2. From germline, CDR1 is SEHNR and CDR2 FQNEAQ (reference sequence). V lost 2 bases and J lost 0; bases outside the gene matches: 10. CDR3 length: 17 amino acids. The DNA of the CDR3 is TGTGCCAGCAGCTTAAATGGGGGAGGGGTCATCTCCTACGAGCAGTACTTC. Its translation is CASSLNGGGVISYEQYF.

This clonotype was seen more than once but under ten times. The chain combines TRBV4-1 with TRBJ2-1; TRBD2 aligns across 9 bases. Germline V gives CDR1 MGHRA, CDR2 YSYEKL. The CDR3 consists of 17 residues. Trimming at V came to 0 bases and at J to 3 bases, leaving 6 bases not matched to a gene. The CDR3 loop reads CASSQEGGSGGYNEQFF. The CDR3 DNA sequence: TGCGCCAGCAGCCAAGAGGGGGGTAGCGGGGGCTACAATGAGCAGTTCTTC.

This clonotype was observed many times. The chain recombines TRBV20-1 with TRBJ2-7; 7 positions match TRBD1. The CDR3 covers 16 residues. Germline values: CDR1 DFQATT, CDR2 SNEGSKA (reference sequence). V gave up 1 base and J gave up 0 bases; unmatched junction bases: 9. The CDR3 is CSARGGGAFSSYEQYF. CDR3 DNA sequence: TGCAGTGCTAGAGGAGGGGGCGCGTTCAGCTCCTACGAGCAGTACTTC.

This clonotype showed up just a few times. V gene TRBV12-3 or TRBV12-4 combines with J gene TRBJ1-1; D gene uncertain. This CDR3 contains 13 residues. Trimming removed 4 bases from V and 6 bases from J, with 12 bases in between. The CDR3 protein is CASSSLERAEAFF. CDR3 bases: TGTGCCAGCAGTTCATTGGAGAGGGCTGAAGCTTTCTTT.

This clonotype was picked up many times. The rearrangement links TRBV14 to TRBJ2-7, with D perhaps given as TRBD1 or TRBD2 (5 bases each). The CDR3 runs 13 residues. The germline gives CDR1 SGHDN, CDR2 FVKESK. V shed 2 bases and J shed 2 bases, with 7 bases lying between them. The CDR3 here is CASSQPGPYEQYF. In nucleotides, the CDR3 is TGTGCCAGCAGCCAACCGGGACCCTACGAGCAGTACTTC.